The 13 T cell receptor beta chains listed next were all sequenced from one sample in a study of blood T cell repertoires in COVID-19. Libraries were prepared by immunoSEQ multiplex PCR; TCRdb keeps only in-frame clonotypes and omits some of them. The sample records under 150,000 clones, roughly 83% being singletons. Material for sequencing was peripheral blood. The receptors stem from an elderly woman with acute or convalescent COVID-19.

This rearrangement joins TRBV7-8 to TRBJ1-6; D is ambiguous. Germline loops: CDR1 SGHVS, CDR2 FQNEAQ. Trimming cost V 5 bases and J 3 bases, with 11 bases left between them. CDR3 length: 15 amino acids. The CDR3 region has the DNA TGTGCCAGCAGCCCCGTTGGCAGCTATAATTCACCCCTCCACTTT. Translation gives CASSPVGSYNSPLHF.

The gene calls are TRBV2 and TRBJ2-2; the match to TRBD1 covers 9 bases. The CDR3 runs to 14 residues. The ends lost 5 bases at V and 5 bases at J; junction bases unmatched: 3. CDR1 is SNHLY, CDR2 FYNNEI, per germline. CDR3 DNA sequence: TGTGCCAGCAGTAAGGACAGGGGAACCGGGGAGCTGTTTTTT. This translates into CASSKDRGTGELFF.

In this sample, this clone turned up a few times. The chain uses TRBV4-3 and TRBJ2-2; 7 bases agree with TRBD2. Losses at the gene ends were 1 base for V and 0 bases for J; bases not matched to a gene: 2. The CDR3 totals 16 residues. The germline V gene has CDR1 LGHNA and CDR2 YSLEER. The CDR3 here is CASSQGGGANTGELFF. DNA for the CDR3: TGCGCCAGCAGCCAAGGTGGGGGGGCGAACACCGGGGAGCTGTTTTTT.

This clone was observed a handful of times. V usage is TRBV27 and J usage is TRBJ2-7, with D perhaps TRBD1 (5 bases). The CDR3 contains 14 residues. Germline CDR1 is MNHEY and CDR2 is SMNVEV (reference sequence). Trimming cost V 3 bases and J 1 base, with 10 bases left between them. The DNA of the CDR3 is TGTGCCAGCAGTTTTTCTACAGGATCCTACGAGCAGTACTTC. Residues: CASSFSTGSYEQYF.

V is TRBV5-6 and J is TRBJ2-7, with D tentatively TRBD2 (6 bases). CDR1 and CDR2 from the germline V gene are SGHDT and YYEEEE. Between the trimmed V and J ends, which lost 0 bases and 0 bases, there was a span of 10 bases. This CDR3 comprises 15 residues. CDR3 region: CASSLGSGSSYEQYF. The CDR3 DNA reads TGTGCCAGCAGCTTGGGGTCCGGGAGCTCCTACGAGCAGTACTTC.

The rearrangement joins TRBV5-6 to TRBJ1-1; D call uncertain. Germline V gives CDR1 SGHDT, CDR2 YYEEEE. V was cut by 2 bases and J by 1 base, with 6 bases left in between. The CDR3 is 13 residues long. CDR3: CASSFPGNTEAFF. In DNA form, the CDR3 reads TGTGCCAGCAGCTTTCCAGGGAACACTGAAGCTTTCTTT.

The rearrangement joins TRBV5-6 to TRBJ2-1, with 12 positions matching TRBD2. In germline, CDR1 is SGHDT, CDR2 YYEEEE. The CDR3 runs 13 residues. Losses at the gene ends were 5 bases for V and 9 bases for J; bases not matched to a gene: 3. The CDR3 is CASRRLAGVEQFF. The CDR3 DNA is TGTGCCAGCAGGCGACTAGCGGGAGTTGAGCAGTTCTTC. The full variable domain, rest sourced from reference TRBV5-6 and TRBJ2-1, is DAGVTQSPTHLIKTRGQQVTLRCSPKSGHDTVSWYQQALGQGPQFIFQYYEEEERQRGNFPDRFSGHQFPNYSSELNVNALLLGDSALYLCASRRLAGVEQFFGPGTRLTVL.

This sequence joins TRBV18 and TRBJ2-1; possibly TRBD1 for D (5 bases). This CDR3 contains 17 residues. Germline V gives CDR1 KGHSH, CDR2 LQKENI. V was cut by 2 bases and J by 3 bases, with 17 bases left in between. CDR3 region: CASSPSLHGTGYNEQFF. The CDR3 coding sequence is TGTGCCAGCTCACCAAGTCTTCATGGCACAGGCTACAATGAGCAGTTCTTC. The full variable domain, with the rest looked up from reference TRBV18 and TRBJ2-1, is NAGVMQNPRHLVRRRGQEARLRCSPMKGHSHVYWYRQLPEEGLKFMVYLQKENIIDESGMPKERFSAEFPKEGPSILRIQQVVRGDSAAYFCASSPSLHGTGYNEQFFGPGTRLTVL.

This chain connects TRBV30 to TRBJ1-2, with TRBD1 matching over 7 bases. The V gene's germline CDR1 is GTSNPN and CDR2 SVGIG (reference sequence). Trimming removed 7 bases from V and 6 bases from J; junction bases left unmatched: 8. This CDR3 spans 12 amino acids. CDR3 bases: TGTGCCTCAACTCAGGGGGAGGATGGCTACACCTTC. It translates to CASTQGEDGYTF.

The V and J genes are TRBV4-1 and TRBJ2-1; TRBD2 matches at 8 bases. Germline-derived CDR1 and CDR2 are MGHRA and YSYEKL. The length of the CDR3 is 18 residues. The ends lost 0 bases at V and 12 bases at J; junction bases unmatched: 19. As DNA, the CDR3 is TGCGCCAGCAGCCAAGAAGGGGGGCGGGAGGCAGCCTACCGCGGGCAGTTCTTC. Translation: CASSQEGGREAAYRGQFF.

The count of this clone is one. The chain joins TRBV5-6 to TRBJ2-3, with TRBD1 as a possible D gene (5 bases). Trimming took 1 base from V and 3 from J, leaving 15 bases between them. There are 16 residues in the CDR3. From germline, CDR1 is SGHDT and CDR2 YYEEEE. CDR3 coding DNA: TGTGCCAGCAGCTTGTGGCAGGGCCCTCCTACAGATACGCAGTATTTT. It translates to CASSLWQGPPTDTQYF.

The J gene is TRBJ1-4, the V gene TRBV3-1 (or the pseudogene TRBV3-2), with D unclear. V dropped 1 base and J dropped 8 bases, with 5 bases sitting between them. The CDR3 loop spans 12 amino acids. Germline CDR1 and CDR2: LGHDT and YNNKEL (reference sequence). The CDR3 DNA is TGTGCCAGCAGCCAAGCGGGGGAAAAACTGTTTTTT. Translation: CASSQAGEKLFF.

This chain uses TRBV7-9 with TRBJ2-3; 10 bases match TRBD2. This CDR3 is built from 17 residues. Losses at the gene ends were 5 bases for V and 2 bases for J; bases not matched to a gene: 10. Germline-derived CDR1 and CDR2 are SEHNR and FQNEAQ (reference sequence). The CDR3 loop is CASSPQRLAGFTDTQYF. The CDR3 nucleotides are TGTGCCAGCAGCCCCCAAAGACTAGCGGGCTTCACAGATACGCAGTATTTT.